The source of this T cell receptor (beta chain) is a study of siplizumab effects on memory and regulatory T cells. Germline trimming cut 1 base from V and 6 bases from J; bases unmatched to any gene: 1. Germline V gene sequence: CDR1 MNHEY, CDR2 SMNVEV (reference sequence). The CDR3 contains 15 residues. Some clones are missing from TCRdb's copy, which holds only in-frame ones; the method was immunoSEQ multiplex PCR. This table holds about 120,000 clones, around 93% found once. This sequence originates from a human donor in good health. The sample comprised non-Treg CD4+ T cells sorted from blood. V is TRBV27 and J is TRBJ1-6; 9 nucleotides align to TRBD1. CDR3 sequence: CASSLWGQGNSPLHF. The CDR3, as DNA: TGTGCCAGCAGTTTATGGGGACAGGGTAATTCACCCCTCCACTTT.